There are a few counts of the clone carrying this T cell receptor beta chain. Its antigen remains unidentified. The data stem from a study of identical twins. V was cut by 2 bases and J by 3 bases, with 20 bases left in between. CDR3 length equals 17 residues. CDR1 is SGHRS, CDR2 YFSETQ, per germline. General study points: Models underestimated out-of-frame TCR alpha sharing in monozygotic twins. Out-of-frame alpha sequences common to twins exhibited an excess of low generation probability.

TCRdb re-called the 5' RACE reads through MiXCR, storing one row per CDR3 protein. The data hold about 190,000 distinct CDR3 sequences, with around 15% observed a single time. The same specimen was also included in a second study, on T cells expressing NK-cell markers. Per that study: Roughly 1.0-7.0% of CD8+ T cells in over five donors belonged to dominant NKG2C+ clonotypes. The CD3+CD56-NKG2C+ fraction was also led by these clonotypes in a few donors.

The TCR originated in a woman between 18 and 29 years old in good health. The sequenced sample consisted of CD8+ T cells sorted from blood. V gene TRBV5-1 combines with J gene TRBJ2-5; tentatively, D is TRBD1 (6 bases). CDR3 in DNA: TGCGCCAGCAGCTTTATAGTCTATGGACAGCGCGAAGAGACCCAGTACTTC. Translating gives CASSFIVYGQREETQYF.